The present TCR beta chain was sequenced within a study of T cell responses to AZD1222 COVID-19 vaccine. From germline, CDR1 is SGHTA and CDR2 FQGNSA. V lost 0 bases, J lost 7 bases, and 7 bases lay in between. CDR3 length equals 13 residues. As for this clone: Its antigen remains unknown.

The study, taken as a whole, reports: The number of AZD1222 recipients seropositive at baseline was only five to seven.

Here immunoSEQ multiplex PCR was the method, and the copy in TCRdb shows in-frame clones only, minus some. The sample lists about 130,000 clones, more than 90% seen once, with 0.85% to 1.3% in the top ten. The sequences come from peripheral blood, collected 28 days after the second AZD1222 dose. This rearrangement joins TRBV7-2 to TRBJ1-5; D is uncertain. This receptor was obtained from an adult who received the AZD1222 COVID-19 vaccine. The CDR3 DNA is TGTGCCAGCAGCTTAGCGCCGGGGCAGCCCCAGCATTTT. Protein sequence: CASSLAPGQPQHF.